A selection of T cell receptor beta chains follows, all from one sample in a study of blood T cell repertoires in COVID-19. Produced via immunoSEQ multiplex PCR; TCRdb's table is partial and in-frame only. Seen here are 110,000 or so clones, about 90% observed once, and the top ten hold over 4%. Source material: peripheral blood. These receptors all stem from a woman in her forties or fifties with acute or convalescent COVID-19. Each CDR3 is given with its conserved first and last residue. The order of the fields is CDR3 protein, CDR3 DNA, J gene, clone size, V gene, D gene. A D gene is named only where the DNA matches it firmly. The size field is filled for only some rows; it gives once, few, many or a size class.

CDR3 protein: CASSPGAAGAFF
CDR3 DNA: TGTGCCAGCAGCCCTGGGGCGGCTGGGGCTTTCTTT
J gene: TRBJ1-1
clone size: NA
V gene: TRBV7-8
D gene: NA

CDR3 protein: CALMPGQGTDTQYF
CDR3 DNA: TGTGCCCTAATGCCGGGACAGGGCACAGATACGCAGTATTTT
J gene: TRBJ2-3
clone size: NA
V gene: TRBV30
D gene: TRBD1

CDR3 protein: CASRPSGNYNEQFF
CDR3 DNA: TGTGCCAGCAGGCCTAGCGGGAACTACAATGAGCAGTTCTTC
J gene: TRBJ2-1
clone size: NA
V gene: TRBV6-2/TRBV6-3
D gene: TRBD2

CDR3 protein: CASSVDGGLNTEAFF
CDR3 DNA: TGTGCCAGCAGCGTAGACGGGGGACTGAACACTGAAGCTTTCTTT
J gene: TRBJ1-1
clone size: NA
V gene: TRBV9
D gene: NA

CDR3 protein: CASSGPGQGNSPLHF
CDR3 DNA: TGTGCCAGCAGTGGTCCAGGTCAGGGGAATTCACCCCTCCACTTT
J gene: TRBJ1-6
clone size: NA
V gene: TRBV28
D gene: NA

CDR3 protein: CASSFALAGGDTQYF
CDR3 DNA: TGTGCCAGCAGTTTCGCGCTCGCGGGAGGAGATACGCAGTATTTT
J gene: TRBJ2-3
clone size: NA
V gene: TRBV28
D gene: TRBD2

CDR3 protein: CASSLALGGDEQYF
CDR3 DNA: TGTGCCAGCAGCTTAGCGCTTGGGGGGGACGAGCAGTACTTC
J gene: TRBJ2-7
clone size: few
V gene: TRBV7-9
D gene: TRBD2

CDR3 protein: CASSQDRGPYGYTF
CDR3 DNA: TGCGCCAGCAGCCAAGACCGGGGTCCCTATGGCTACACCTTC
J gene: TRBJ1-2
clone size: NA
V gene: TRBV4-1
D gene: NA

CDR3 protein: CAWSFDRGSYNSPLHF
CDR3 DNA: TGTGCCTGGAGCTTCGACAGGGGCTCCTATAATTCACCCCTCCACTTT
J gene: TRBJ1-6
clone size: NA
V gene: TRBV30
D gene: TRBD1

CDR3 protein: CASSGWTGMSPTNEQYF
CDR3 DNA: TGTGCCAGCAGCGGATGGACAGGCATGAGCCCTACTAACGAGCAGTACTTC
J gene: TRBJ2-7
clone size: NA
V gene: TRBV28
D gene: TRBD1

CDR3 protein: CATSRGFTGQAFF
CDR3 DNA: TGTGCCACCAGCAGAGGGTTCACAGGGCAGGCTTTCTTT
J gene: TRBJ1-1
clone size: once
V gene: TRBV15
D gene: NA

CDR3 protein: CASSLGGGQPQHF
CDR3 DNA: TGTGCCAGCAGTTTAGGAGGGGGTCAGCCCCAGCATTTT
J gene: TRBJ1-5
clone size: NA
V gene: TRBV12-3/TRBV12-4
D gene: NA

CDR3 protein: CASNSGTGNTEAFF
CDR3 DNA: TGTGCCAGCAACTCCGGGACAGGGAACACTGAAGCTTTCTTT
J gene: TRBJ1-1
clone size: NA
V gene: TRBV5-4
D gene: TRBD1

CDR3 protein: CASSFDRPYEQYF
CDR3 DNA: TGTGCCAGCAGTTTCGACAGGCCCTACGAGCAGTACTTC
J gene: TRBJ2-7
clone size: NA
V gene: TRBV11-2
D gene: NA

CDR3 protein: CASSSPGGEQFF
CDR3 DNA: TGTGCCAGCAGCTCCCCCGGCGGTGAGCAGTTCTTC
J gene: TRBJ2-1
clone size: NA
V gene: TRBV7-2
D gene: NA

CDR3 protein: CASSLQASNTEAFF
CDR3 DNA: TGTGCCAGCAGCCTACAGGCTTCGAACACTGAAGCTTTCTTT
J gene: TRBJ1-1
clone size: NA
V gene: TRBV11-2
D gene: NA

CDR3 protein: CASSPYPLTSGRGYNEQFF
CDR3 DNA: TGTGCCAGCAGCCCATACCCACTTACTAGCGGGAGAGGGTACAATGAGCAGTTCTTC
J gene: TRBJ2-1
clone size: NA
V gene: TRBV3-1/TRBV3-2
D gene: TRBD2

CDR3 protein: CASSQVGVHEQYF
CDR3 DNA: TGCGCCAGCAGCCAAGTCGGGGTACACGAGCAGTACTTC
J gene: TRBJ2-7
clone size: NA
V gene: TRBV4-1
D gene: NA

CDR3 protein: CASSGRPGGGRWEKLFF
CDR3 DNA: TGTGCCAGCAGCGGACGCCCAGGAGGGGGCCGTTGGGAAAAACTGTTTTTT
J gene: TRBJ1-4
clone size: NA
V gene: TRBV5-8
D gene: TRBD1

CDR3 protein: CASSSTSGYTGELFF
CDR3 DNA: TGCGCCAGCAGCTCGACTAGCGGCTATACCGGGGAGCTGTTTTTT
J gene: TRBJ2-2
clone size: NA
V gene: TRBV5-1
D gene: TRBD2

CDR3 protein: CASSIVRGGSNQPQHF
CDR3 DNA: TGTGCCAGTAGTATAGTACGGGGGGGGAGCAATCAGCCCCAGCATTTT
J gene: TRBJ1-5
clone size: NA
V gene: TRBV19
D gene: NA

CDR3 protein: CASTVWGGGGSPLHF
CDR3 DNA: TGTGCCAGCACCGTATGGGGGGGTGGAGGTTCACCCCTCCACTTT
J gene: TRBJ1-6
clone size: NA
V gene: TRBV7-8
D gene: NA

CDR3 protein: CASSRDTYTQYF
CDR3 DNA: TGCGCCAGCAGCCGTGACACCTATACGCAGTATTTT
J gene: TRBJ2-3
clone size: few
V gene: TRBV4-1
D gene: NA

CDR3 protein: CASSLGLATDTQYF
CDR3 DNA: TGTGCCAGCAGCTTGGGTTTAGCTACAGATACGCAGTATTTT
J gene: TRBJ2-3
clone size: NA
V gene: TRBV5-4
D gene: NA

CDR3 protein: CASSPHSSYNEQFF
CDR3 DNA: TGTGCCAGCAGCCCTCATAGCTCCTACAATGAGCAGTTCTTC
J gene: TRBJ2-1
clone size: NA
V gene: TRBV28
D gene: NA

CDR3 protein: CASSPIAGETQYF
CDR3 DNA: TGTGCCAGTAGCCCTATAGCGGGAGAGACCCAGTACTTC
J gene: TRBJ2-5
clone size: NA
V gene: TRBV19
D gene: TRBD2

CDR3 protein: CASSYTMKTQYF
CDR3 DNA: TGTGCCAGCAGCTATACAATGAAGACCCAGTACTTC
J gene: TRBJ2-5
clone size: NA
V gene: TRBV7-2
D gene: NA

CDR3 protein: CASSPGLAGAYEQYF
CDR3 DNA: TGTGCCAGCAGCCCGGGACTAGCGGGGGCGTACGAGCAGTACTTC
J gene: TRBJ2-7
clone size: NA
V gene: TRBV3-1/TRBV3-2
D gene: TRBD2

CDR3 protein: CASSLGAGRSSYNEQFF
CDR3 DNA: TGTGCCAGCAGTTTAGGGGCCGGCAGGAGCTCCTACAATGAGCAGTTCTTC
J gene: TRBJ2-1
clone size: once
V gene: TRBV28
D gene: NA

CDR3 protein: CASSLGSQAFF
CDR3 DNA: TGTGCCAGCAGCCTTGGGAGCCAAGCTTTCTTT
J gene: TRBJ1-1
clone size: NA
V gene: TRBV6-6
D gene: NA

CDR3 protein: CASSLGAGGPNEQFF
CDR3 DNA: TGTGCCAGCAGCTTAGGAGCGGGAGGCCCCAATGAGCAGTTCTTC
J gene: TRBJ2-1
clone size: once
V gene: TRBV7-6
D gene: TRBD2

CDR3 protein: CASSLDGRRRGQNTEAFF
CDR3 DNA: TGCGCCAGCAGCTTGGACGGTCGACGCCGGGGTCAGAACACTGAAGCTTTCTTT
J gene: TRBJ1-1
clone size: NA
V gene: TRBV5-1
D gene: NA

CDR3 protein: CAWSIGQSYGYTF
CDR3 DNA: TGTGCCTGGAGTATCGGACAGTCCTATGGCTACACCTTC
J gene: TRBJ1-2
clone size: NA
V gene: TRBV30
D gene: NA

CDR3 protein: CASRTNLNTEAFF
CDR3 DNA: TGTGCCAGCAGGACAAATCTGAACACTGAAGCTTTCTTT
J gene: TRBJ1-1
clone size: NA
V gene: TRBV2
D gene: NA

CDR3 protein: CASSLVNTGGASGYTF
CDR3 DNA: TGTGCCAGCAGTTTAGTAAATACAGGGGGCGCGTCTGGCTACACCTTC
J gene: TRBJ1-2
clone size: NA
V gene: TRBV27
D gene: TRBD1

CDR3 protein: CASSPGEVRGNTIYF
CDR3 DNA: TGTGCCAGCTCCCCAGGAGAAGTGCGCGGAAACACCATATATTTT
J gene: TRBJ1-3
clone size: NA
V gene: TRBV18
D gene: NA